The present T cell receptor beta chain was sequenced within a study of shared clonotypes between healthy human individuals. Whole-study findings and limits: Memory subsets had estimated richness that was generally smaller than that of naive subsets. Limited genetic and exposure-history diversity came from having few donors.

On this clone itself: What it binds is not known. The sample has other DNA sequences that encode this CDR3 too.

As processed by the authors: Junction-only sequences without quality scores came from ImmunoSEQ, so filtering differed. Data came from immunoSEQ multiplex PCR; TCRdb stores just in-frame clones and leaves some out. V and J calls and clone size are as listed in that table; D and trimming were resolved from the DNA. The sample yields a few million clones, roughly 90% seen once. HIV-negative, healthy adults without recent acute infections or vaccinations were the donors. Trimming cost V 5 bases and J 3 bases; bases outside gene matches: 3. CDR1 and CDR2 (germline): MNHEY, SVGAGI. The CDR3 has 15 amino acids.

The chain combines TRBV6-5 with TRBJ2-7, with 14 bases fitting TRBD2. The TCR was taken from a man between 18 and 29 years old in good health. Some clones in this sample may be carry-over from other donors' samples. Material for sequencing was naive CD4+ T cells from PBMCs. Specified subset: CD45RA+ positively selected. CDR3 sequence reads: CASSRGTSGSYEQYF. The CDR3 DNA sequence: TGTGCCAGCAGTCGCGGGACTAGCGGGAGCTACGAGCAGTACTTC.